These 20 T cell receptor beta chains were all obtained from the same sample, sequenced in a study of cytomegalovirus exposure and HLA in healthy donors. PCR involved 60 Vbeta and 13 Jbeta primers. The data were produced by immunoSEQ multiplex PCR, yet TCRdb's version contains in-frame clones alone and is incomplete. There are about 190,000 clones in the sample; 65% to 90% occur only once, and 6.3% lies in the top ten. The sequenced sample consisted of PBMCs. These receptors were taken from a man aged 40-50 years in good health and CMV-seropositive.

V usage is TRBV5-1 and J usage is TRBJ2-1; D is unresolved. The length of the CDR3 is 17 residues. Trimming removed 0 bases at V and 3 bases at J, with 16 bases between. Germline values: CDR1 SGHRS, CDR2 YFSETQ. CDR3 sequence: CASSLATLSELYNEQFF. As DNA, the CDR3 is TGCGCCAGCAGCTTGGCCACACTTTCGGAGCTCTACAATGAGCAGTTCTTC.

The chain couples TRBV7-6 to TRBJ2-2; maybe TRBD2 (5 bases). The length of the CDR3 is 13 residues. V was clipped by 1 base and J by 7 bases, with 7 bases between them. CDR1 is SGHVS and CDR2 is FNYEAQ in the germline V gene. The CDR3 sequence: CASSLGGLGELFF. CDR3 bases: TGTGCCAGCAGCTTAGGAGGGCTCGGGGAGCTGTTTTTT.

V usage is TRBV27 and J usage is TRBJ2-6; the D gene is possibly TRBD2 (7 bases). This CDR3 comprises 19 residues. In germline, CDR1 is MNHEY, CDR2 SMNVEV (reference sequence). The V end lost 5 bases, the J end lost 0 bases, and 20 bases lay between the germline ends. The CDR3 loop is CASSPLYGGAGSGANVLTF. In nucleotides, the CDR3 is TGTGCCAGCAGTCCGCTTTATGGGGGGGCGGGCTCTGGGGCCAACGTCCTGACTTTC. The full variable domain, its missing parts supplied by reference TRBV27 and TRBJ2-6, is EAQVTQNPRYLITVTGKKLTVTCSQNMNHEYMSWYRQDPGLGLRQIYYSMNVEVTDKGDVPEGYKVSRKEKRNFPLILESPSPNQTSLYFCASSPLYGGAGSGANVLTFGAGSRLTVL.

Only a few counts were recorded for this clone. This chain connects TRBV18 to TRBJ2-7, with TRBD1 identical over 7 bases. The CDR3 sequence is 14 residues long. CDR1 KGHSH and CDR2 LQKENI come from the germline V gene. With V trimmed by 2 bases and J by 3 bases, 4 bases remained unmatched. This CDR3 reads CASSPGRQGYEQYF. Here the CDR3 DNA reads TGTGCCAGCTCACCAGGGAGACAGGGCTACGAGCAGTACTTC.

The chain joins TRBV7-2 to TRBJ1-1, with D possibly TRBD1 on 5 matching bases. Per the germline V gene, CDR1 is SGHTA and CDR2 is FQGNSA. The CDR3 loop spans 14 amino acids. V was pared by 5 bases and J by 1 base, with 11 bases between. The CDR3 region is CASSLNTGNTEAFF. CDR3 nucleotides: TGTGCCAGCAGCCTTAATACAGGGAACACTGAAGCTTTCTTT.

This clone was picked up a small number of times. The genes are TRBV6-5 and TRBJ2-5, with D perhaps matching TRBD2 (6 bases). V lost 5 bases and J 7 bases, leaving 20 bases between the germline ends. Per the germline V gene, CDR1 is MNHEY and CDR2 is SVGAGI. This CDR3 contains 15 residues. The CDR3 protein is CASSQPEGLGGTQYF. In nucleotides, the CDR3 is TGTGCCAGCAGTCAACCGGAGGGTTTAGGAGGGACCCAGTACTTC.

The chain recombines TRBV7-3 with TRBJ2-1, with 9 bases aligning to TRBD1. V gave up 4 bases and J gave up 6 bases; unmatched junction bases: 7. Germline V CDR1 and CDR2: SGHTA, FQGTGA. This CDR3 has 15 residues. Here the CDR3 reads CASSSGTGRGNEQFF. The CDR3 DNA follows: TGTGCCAGCAGCTCCGGGACAGGGAGAGGCAATGAGCAGTTCTTC.

The chain recombines TRBV5-1 with TRBJ2-3; 10 bases line up with TRBD2. V shed 4 bases, J shed 5 bases, and the junction held 4 bases outside the gene matches. This CDR3 is built from 14 residues. The germline gives CDR1 SGHRS, CDR2 YFSETQ. The CDR3 DNA is TGCGCCAGCAGCGCCGCTAGCGGGGGAGATACGCAGTATTTT. Its protein product is CASSAASGGDTQYF. The full variable domain, its missing parts supplied by reference TRBV5-1 and TRBJ2-3, is KAGVTQTPRYLIKTRGQQVTLSCSPISGHRSVSWYQQTPGQGLQFLFEYFSETQRNKGNFPGRFSGRQFSNSRSEMNVSTLELGDSALYLCASSAASGGDTQYFGPGTRLTVL.

This clone was seen only once. The genes are TRBV7-9 and TRBJ2-1; D is possibly TRBD1 (6 bases). Trimming shortened V by 0 bases and J by 10 bases, and 7 bases separated the two germline ends. Per germline, CDR1 SEHNR and CDR2 FQNEAQ (reference sequence). The CDR3 is made up of 12 amino acids. The CDR3: CASSLAGAEQFF. The DNA of the CDR3 is TGTGCCAGCAGCTTAGCGGGGGCCGAGCAGTTCTTC.

V usage is TRBV4-3 and J usage is TRBJ1-5; 7 bases map to TRBD1. The CDR3 totals 12 residues. Germline trimming cut 4 bases from V and 10 bases from J; bases unmatched to any gene: 4. Germline lookup yields CDR1 LGHNA and CDR2 YSLEER. DNA of the CDR3: TGCGCCAGCAGCCTCAAGGGGGCCCCCCAGCATTTT. Translated: CASSLKGAPQHF.

The V gene is TRBV4-3, the J gene TRBJ1-5; the D gene is possibly TRBD1 (6 bases). Germline loops: CDR1 LGHNA, CDR2 YSLEER. This CDR3 is 15 amino acids long. V was cut by 10 bases and J by 6 bases, with 22 bases left in between. The CDR3 DNA sequence: TGCGCCAACGGGGGGAGGGCAGGGGAGAGTCAGCCCCAGCATTTT. Its protein is CANGGRAGESQPQHF.

The chain links TRBV7-2 to TRBJ2-7; 12 positions agree with TRBD1. Per the germline V gene, CDR1 is SGHTA and CDR2 is FQGNSA. CDR3 length: 15 residues. With 5 bases clipped from V and 4 bases from J, the junction kept 6 bases outside the gene matches. The CDR3 DNA follows: TGTGCCAGCAGCGCCGGGACAGGGGGCTTTTACGAGCAGTACTTC. It yields the protein CASSAGTGGFYEQYF.

This clone has just a few counts. The genes are TRBV2 and TRBJ2-2, with D hard to call. Germline loops: CDR1 SNHLY, CDR2 FYNNEI. V lost 6 bases to trimming and J lost 8 bases, with 16 bases between them. This CDR3 contains 14 residues. The chain's CDR3 is CASSTTGGSGELFF. The CDR3 DNA follows: TGTGCCAGCAGCACAACGGGTGGGTCTGGGGAGCTGTTTTTT.

This clone came up a few times. In DNA form, the CDR3 reads TGCGCCAGCAGCCAAGATCCCCAGGGTGGCACCGGGGAGCTGTTTTTT. Protein sequence: CASSQDPQGGTGELFF. The V call is TRBV4-3, the J call TRBJ2-2, with a weak D call TRBD1 (5 bases). Germline V lookup: CDR1 LGHNA, CDR2 YSLEER. Trimming cost V 0 bases and J 4 bases, with 12 bases left between them. This CDR3 is 16 amino acids long.

The chain combines TRBV4-1 with TRBJ2-7; D is unresolved. Trimming pared 0 bases from V and 7 bases from J, leaving 7 bases between. Germline CDR1 is MGHRA and CDR2 is YSYEKL. The CDR3 has 12 residues. CDR3: CASSQDVREQYF. In nucleotides, the CDR3 is TGCGCCAGCAGCCAAGATGTCAGAGAGCAGTACTTC.

This clone was detected once. V gene TRBV10-1 combines with J gene TRBJ2-3; possible D gene TRBD2, 5 bases. This CDR3 comprises 17 residues. The V end lost 0 bases, the J end lost 3 bases, and 16 bases lay between the germline ends. CDR1 and CDR2 from the germline V gene are WNHNN and SYGVQD (reference sequence). The CDR3 reads CASSESIRRMWTDTQYF. CDR3 in DNA: TGCGCCAGCAGTGAGTCGATCAGGAGGATGTGGACAGATACGCAGTATTTT.

The chain couples TRBV2 to TRBJ2-3; 14 nucleotides agree with TRBD2. CDR1 SNHLY and CDR2 FYNNEI come from the germline V gene. Unmatched junction bases numbered 4, after V lost 4 bases and J lost 1 base. The CDR3 covers 17 residues. As DNA, the CDR3 is TGTGCCAGCAGTGGGACTAGCGGGGGGCCTGGCACAGATACGCAGTATTTT. This gives the protein CASSGTSGGPGTDTQYF.

Remarks on this clone: A read error may produce the germline difference seen at one junction end. The chain couples TRBV4-3 to TRBJ2-1; TRBD2 matches at 10 bases. Looked up from germline, CDR1 is LGHNA and CDR2 is YSLEER. There are 17 residues in the CDR3. The CDR3 protein is CASSQDLTSGYYIEQFF. The DNA of the CDR3 is TGCGCCAGCAGCCAAGATTTGACTAGCGGGTACTACATTGAGCAGTTCTTC.

The V and J genes are TRBV10-3 and TRBJ2-5, with D perhaps matching TRBD1 (5 bases). CDR1 and CDR2 from the germline V gene are ENHRY and SYGVKD. The CDR3 is made up of 13 amino acids. Trimming took 10 bases from V and 1 from J, leaving 13 bases between them. The CDR3 nucleotides read TGTGCCAACCAAGACAGCCTCCAAGAGACCCAGTACTTC. Translation: CANQDSLQETQYF.

This sequence joins TRBV18 and TRBJ2-7, with 15 bases matching TRBD2. Germline trimming cut 1 base from V and 5 bases from J; bases unmatched to any gene: 9. Germline CDR1 is KGHSH and CDR2 is LQKENI. The CDR3 is 18 amino acids. The CDR3 here is CASSPLRTSGGAVHEQYF. For the CDR3, the DNA is TGTGCCAGCTCACCACTCAGGACTAGCGGGGGGGCCGTTCACGAGCAGTACTTC.